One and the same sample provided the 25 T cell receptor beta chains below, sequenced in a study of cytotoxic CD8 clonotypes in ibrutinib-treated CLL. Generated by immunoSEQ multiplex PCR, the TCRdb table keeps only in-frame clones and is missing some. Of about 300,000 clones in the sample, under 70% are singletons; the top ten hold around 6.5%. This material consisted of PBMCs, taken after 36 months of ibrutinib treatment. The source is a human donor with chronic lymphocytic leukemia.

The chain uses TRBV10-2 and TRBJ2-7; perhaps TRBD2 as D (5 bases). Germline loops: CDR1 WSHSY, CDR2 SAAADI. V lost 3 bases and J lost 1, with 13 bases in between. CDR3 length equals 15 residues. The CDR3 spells CASSDMRLASYEQYF. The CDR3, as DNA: TGCGCCAGCAGTGACATGAGGTTAGCGTCCTACGAGCAGTACTTC.

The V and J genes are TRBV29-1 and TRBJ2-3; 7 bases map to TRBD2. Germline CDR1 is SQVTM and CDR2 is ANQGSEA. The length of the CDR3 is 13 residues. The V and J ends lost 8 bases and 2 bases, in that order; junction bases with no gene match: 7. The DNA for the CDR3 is TGCAGCATCTTAGCGGGCAACACAGATACGCAGTATTTT. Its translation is CSILAGNTDTQYF.

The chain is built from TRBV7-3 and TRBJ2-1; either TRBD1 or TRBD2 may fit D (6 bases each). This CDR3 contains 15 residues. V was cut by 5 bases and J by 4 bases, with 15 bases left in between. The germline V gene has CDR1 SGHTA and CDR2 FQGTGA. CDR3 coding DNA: TGTGCCAGCAGCCTAGAGGGGGGCCGATACAATGAGCAGTTCTTC. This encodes CASSLEGGRYNEQFF.

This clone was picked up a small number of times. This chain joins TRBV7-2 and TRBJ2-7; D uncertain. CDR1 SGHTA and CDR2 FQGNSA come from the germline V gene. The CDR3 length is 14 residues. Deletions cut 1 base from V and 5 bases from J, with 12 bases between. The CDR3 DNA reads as TGTGCCAGCAGCTTAGTGGGGAAGGTCCACGAGCAGTACTTC. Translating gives CASSLVGKVHEQYF.

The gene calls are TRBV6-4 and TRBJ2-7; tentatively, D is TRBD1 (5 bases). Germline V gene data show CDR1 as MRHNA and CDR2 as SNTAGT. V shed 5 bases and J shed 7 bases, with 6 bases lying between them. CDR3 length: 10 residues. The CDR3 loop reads CASSWTEQYF. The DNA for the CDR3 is TGTGCCAGCAGTTGGACAGAGCAGTACTTC.

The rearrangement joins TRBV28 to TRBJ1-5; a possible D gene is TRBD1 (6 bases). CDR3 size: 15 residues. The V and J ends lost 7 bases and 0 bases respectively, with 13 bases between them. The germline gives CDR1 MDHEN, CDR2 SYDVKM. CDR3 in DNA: TGTGCCAGCACCCCGGACAGATATAGCAATCAGCCCCAGCATTTT. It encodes CASTPDRYSNQPQHF.

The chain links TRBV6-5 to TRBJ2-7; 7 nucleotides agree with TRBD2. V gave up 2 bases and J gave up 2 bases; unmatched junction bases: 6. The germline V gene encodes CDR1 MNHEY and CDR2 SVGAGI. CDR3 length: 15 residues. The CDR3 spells CASSYGASGAYEQYF. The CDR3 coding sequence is TGTGCCAGCAGTTACGGCGCTAGCGGAGCCTACGAGCAGTACTTC.

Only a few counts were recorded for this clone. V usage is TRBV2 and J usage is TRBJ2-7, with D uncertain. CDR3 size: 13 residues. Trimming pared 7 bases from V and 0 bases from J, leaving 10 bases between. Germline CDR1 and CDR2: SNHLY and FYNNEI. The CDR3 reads CASIPTNSYEQYF. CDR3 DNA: TGTGCCAGCATACCAACTAACTCCTACGAGCAGTACTTC.

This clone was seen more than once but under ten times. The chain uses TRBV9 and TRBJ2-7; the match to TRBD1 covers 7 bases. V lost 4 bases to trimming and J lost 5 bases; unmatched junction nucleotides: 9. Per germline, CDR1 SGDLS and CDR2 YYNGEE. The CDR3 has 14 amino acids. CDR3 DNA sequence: TGTGCCAGCAGCCCCCAAGACAGGGCCAACGAGCAGTACTTC. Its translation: CASSPQDRANEQYF.

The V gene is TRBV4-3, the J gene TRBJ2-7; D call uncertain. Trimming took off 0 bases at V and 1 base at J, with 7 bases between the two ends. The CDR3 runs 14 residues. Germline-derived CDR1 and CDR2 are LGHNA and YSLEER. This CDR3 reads CASSQETVSYEQYF. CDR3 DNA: TGCGCCAGCAGCCAAGAAACAGTTTCCTACGAGCAGTACTTC.

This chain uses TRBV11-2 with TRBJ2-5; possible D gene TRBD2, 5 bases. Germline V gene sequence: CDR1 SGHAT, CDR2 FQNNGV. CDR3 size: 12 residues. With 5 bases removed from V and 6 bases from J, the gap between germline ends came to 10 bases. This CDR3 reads CASSQLAQTQYF. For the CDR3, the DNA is TGTGCCAGCAGCCAATTAGCGCAGACCCAGTACTTC.

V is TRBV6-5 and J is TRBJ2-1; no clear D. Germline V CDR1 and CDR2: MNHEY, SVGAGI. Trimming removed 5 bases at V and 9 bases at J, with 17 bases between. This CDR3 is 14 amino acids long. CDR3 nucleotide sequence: TGTGCCAGCAGTCCTACCTCCGACTGGACTGAGCAGTTCTTC. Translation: CASSPTSDWTEQFF.

CDR3 sequence (DNA): TGTGCCACCCAGTTCCCAGGGAGGGAGACCCAGTACTTC. It translates to CATQFPGRETQYF. The chain combines TRBV25-1 with TRBJ2-5; the D gene is possibly TRBD2 (6 bases). CDR3 length: 13 residues. Germline assignment: CDR1 MGHDK and CDR2 SYGVNS. The V and J ends lost 10 bases and 5 bases respectively, with 17 bases between them.

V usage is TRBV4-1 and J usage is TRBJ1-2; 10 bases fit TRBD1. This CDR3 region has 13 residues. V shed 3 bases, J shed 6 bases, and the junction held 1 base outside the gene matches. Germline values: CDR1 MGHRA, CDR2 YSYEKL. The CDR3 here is CASSQTGGHGYTF. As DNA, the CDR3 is TGCGCCAGCAGCCAGACAGGGGGCCATGGCTACACCTTC.

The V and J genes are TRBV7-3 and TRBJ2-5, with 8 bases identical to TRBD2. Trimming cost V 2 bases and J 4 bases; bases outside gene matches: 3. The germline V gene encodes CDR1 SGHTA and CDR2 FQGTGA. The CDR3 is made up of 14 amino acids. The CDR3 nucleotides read TGTGCCAGCAGCTTAGGGCTAGCGGGAGAGACCCAGTACTTC. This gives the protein CASSLGLAGETQYF.

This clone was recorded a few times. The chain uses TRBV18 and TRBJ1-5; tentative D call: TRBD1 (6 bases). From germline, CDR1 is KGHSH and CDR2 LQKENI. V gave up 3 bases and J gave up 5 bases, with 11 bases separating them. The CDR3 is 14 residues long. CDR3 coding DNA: TGTGCCAGCTCACCCATGGGGGCCCATCAGCCCCAGCATTTT. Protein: CASSPMGAHQPQHF.

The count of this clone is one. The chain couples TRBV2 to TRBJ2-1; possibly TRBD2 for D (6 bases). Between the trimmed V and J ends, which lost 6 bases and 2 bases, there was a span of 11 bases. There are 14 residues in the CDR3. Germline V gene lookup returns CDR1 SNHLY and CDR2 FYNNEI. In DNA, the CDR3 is TGTGCCAGCAGAGTAGCGGAAGCCTACAATGAGCAGTTCTTC. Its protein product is CASRVAEAYNEQFF.

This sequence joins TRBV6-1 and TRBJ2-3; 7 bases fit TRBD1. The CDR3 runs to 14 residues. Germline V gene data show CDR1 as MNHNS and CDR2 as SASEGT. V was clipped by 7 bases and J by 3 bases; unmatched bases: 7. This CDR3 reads CASNPRTGTDTQYF. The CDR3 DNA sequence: TGTGCCAGCAACCCTAGGACAGGAACAGATACGCAGTATTTT.

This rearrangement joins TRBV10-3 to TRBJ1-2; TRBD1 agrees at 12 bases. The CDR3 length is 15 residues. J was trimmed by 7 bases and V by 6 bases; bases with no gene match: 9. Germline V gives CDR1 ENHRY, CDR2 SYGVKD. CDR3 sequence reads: CAIRGQGAWGTGYTF. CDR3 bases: TGTGCCATCAGGGGACAGGGGGCGTGGGGGACTGGCTACACCTTC.

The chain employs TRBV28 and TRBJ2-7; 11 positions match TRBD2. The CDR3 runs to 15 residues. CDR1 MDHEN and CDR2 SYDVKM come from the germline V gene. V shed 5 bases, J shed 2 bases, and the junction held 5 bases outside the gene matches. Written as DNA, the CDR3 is TGTGCCAGCAGTGGAACACTAGCGGGAGCCTACGAGCAGTACTTC. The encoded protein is CASSGTLAGAYEQYF.

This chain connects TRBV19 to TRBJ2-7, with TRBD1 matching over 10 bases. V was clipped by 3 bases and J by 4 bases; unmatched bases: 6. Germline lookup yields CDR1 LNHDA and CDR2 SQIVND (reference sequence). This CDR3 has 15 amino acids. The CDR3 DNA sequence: TGTGCCAGTAGTATGGGACAGGGGTGCTTGTACGAGCAGTACTTC. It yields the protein CASSMGQGCLYEQYF.

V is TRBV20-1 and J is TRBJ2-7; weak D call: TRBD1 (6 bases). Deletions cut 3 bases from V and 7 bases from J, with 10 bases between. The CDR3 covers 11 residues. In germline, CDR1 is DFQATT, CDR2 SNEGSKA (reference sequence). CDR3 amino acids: CSASDRLEQYF. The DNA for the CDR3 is TGCAGTGCTAGCGACAGGCTAGAGCAGTACTTC.

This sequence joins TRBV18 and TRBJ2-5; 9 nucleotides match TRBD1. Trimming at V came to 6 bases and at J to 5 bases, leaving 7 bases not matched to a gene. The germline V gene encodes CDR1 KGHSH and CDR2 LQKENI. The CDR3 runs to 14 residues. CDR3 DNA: TGTGCCAGCTCCGCGGACAGGGGAATGGAGACCCAGTACTTC. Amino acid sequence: CASSADRGMETQYF.

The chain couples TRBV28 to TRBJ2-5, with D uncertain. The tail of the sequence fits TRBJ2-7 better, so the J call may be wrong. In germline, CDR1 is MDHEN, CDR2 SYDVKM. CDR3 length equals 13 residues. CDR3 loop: CASSFLPAYEQYF. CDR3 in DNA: TGTGCCAGCAGTTTCTTACCCGCCTACGAGCAGTACTTC.

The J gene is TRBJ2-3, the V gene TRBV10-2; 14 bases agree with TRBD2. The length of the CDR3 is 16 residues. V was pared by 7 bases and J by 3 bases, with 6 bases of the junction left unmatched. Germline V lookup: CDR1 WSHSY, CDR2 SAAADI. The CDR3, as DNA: TGCGCCAGCAACCGACTAGCGGGGGGGCAGACAGATACGCAGTATTTT. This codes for CASNRLAGGQTDTQYF.